This passage covers 27 T cell receptor beta chains from one sample sequenced in a study of blood T cell repertoires in COVID-19. Using immunoSEQ multiplex PCR, the repertoire was profiled, and TCRdb retains in-frame clones only, with some absent. The data hold 100,000 to 150,000 clones, with approximately 74% observed a single time. Specimen: peripheral blood. The receptors were gathered from a man older than 75 with COVID-19, enrolled during active disease.

The J gene is TRBJ2-3, the V gene TRBV4-1, with D possibly matching TRBD2 (5 bases). Germline V gives CDR1 MGHRA, CDR2 YSYEKL. Trimming took 5 bases from V and 3 from J, leaving 18 bases between them. The CDR3 consists of 16 residues. The CDR3, as DNA: TGCGCCAGCAGCTCGCCCGCCGGAGGCGGAACAGATACGCAGTATTTT. Translating it yields CASSSPAGGGTDTQYF.

V and J are TRBV11-3 and TRBJ2-1; TRBD1 matches 7 bases. The CDR3 covers 14 residues. The ends lost 2 bases at V and 5 bases at J; junction bases unmatched: 3. CDR1 is SGHNT, CDR2 YENEEA, per germline. The CDR3 nucleotides read TGTGCCAGCAGCTTAAGGGGGCTTCACAATGAGCAGTTCTTC. Its protein product is CASSLRGLHNEQFF.

This chain links TRBV28 with TRBJ1-1; D gene uncertain. The CDR3 loop spans 13 amino acids. Deletions cut 5 bases from V and 3 bases from J, with 10 bases between. The V gene's germline CDR1 is MDHEN and CDR2 SYDVKM. In nucleotides, the CDR3 is TGTGCCAGCAGTCTCCGACGGGACACTGAAGCTTTCTTT. Its protein is CASSLRRDTEAFF.

The chain combines TRBV5-1 with TRBJ1-2; D perhaps matches TRBD1 (6 bases). The CDR3 is 13 residues long. Germline V gene sequence: CDR1 SGHRS, CDR2 YFSETQ. V lost 6 bases and J lost 2, with 11 bases in between. This CDR3 is CASTAQGNYGYTF. As DNA, the CDR3 is TGCGCCAGCACCGCCCAGGGGAACTATGGCTACACCTTC.

The chain recombines TRBV15 with TRBJ1-3; possible D gene TRBD1, 6 bases. Germline V gives CDR1 LNHNV, CDR2 YYDKDF (reference sequence). The CDR3 has 17 amino acids. V gave up 3 bases and J gave up 0 bases, with 15 bases separating them. CDR3 DNA: TGTGCCACCAGCAGCAGGGGAGAGGCCGACTCTGGAAACACCATATATTTT. Translation gives CATSSRGEADSGNTIYF.

This clone was observed a handful of times. The CDR3 DNA sequence: TGCGCCAGCAGCTTGGTGACAGGGGCGTTCACCGGGGAGCTGTTTTTT. This codes for CASSLVTGAFTGELFF. This chain connects TRBV5-1 to TRBJ2-2, with 8 bases lining up with TRBD1. V dropped 0 bases and J dropped 4; count of bases not matched to a gene: 5. The CDR3 has 16 amino acids. In germline, CDR1 is SGHRS, CDR2 YFSETQ.

V is TRBV7-2 and J is TRBJ1-1; possibly TRBD1 for D (5 bases). The germline V gene encodes CDR1 SGHTA and CDR2 FQGNSA. Trimming stripped 1 base from V and 8 bases from J, with 8 bases between. The length of the CDR3 is 12 residues. CDR3 bases: TGTGCCAGCAGCTTAGGATACAGGGAAGCTTTCTTT. Its translation is CASSLGYREAFF.

The rearrangement joins TRBV30 to TRBJ1-5; D is undetermined. The germline V gene encodes CDR1 GTSNPN and CDR2 SVGIG (reference sequence). Trimming cost V 2 bases and J 3 bases, with 14 bases left between them. This CDR3 spans 15 amino acids. The CDR3 spells CAWSSVGRNNQPQHF. The CDR3 DNA follows: TGTGCCTGGAGTAGCGTAGGGAGGAACAATCAGCCCCAGCATTTT. The complete variable domain, with remaining parts taken from reference TRBV30 and TRBJ1-5, reads SQTIHQWPATLVQPVGSPLSLECTVEGTSNPNLYWYRQAAGRGLQLLFYSVGIGQISSEVPQNLSASRPQDRQFILSSKKLLLSDSGFYLCAWSSVGRNNQPQHFGDGTRLSIL.

CDR3 DNA: TGTGCCAGCAGCCCCCATCCGGGGGAGACCCAGTACTTC. Its translation is CASSPHPGETQYF. The V gene is TRBV7-8, the J gene TRBJ2-5; weak D call: TRBD2 (5 bases). The CDR3 runs to 13 residues. Germline assignment: CDR1 SGHVS and CDR2 FQNEAQ. V lost 5 bases and J 5 bases, leaving 12 bases between the germline ends.

The chain uses TRBV28 and TRBJ1-3, with D possibly being TRBD1 (6 bases). Germline V lookup: CDR1 MDHEN, CDR2 SYDVKM. The CDR3 has 14 residues. Trimming shortened V by 5 bases and J by 4 bases, and 12 bases separated the two germline ends. CDR3 sequence: CASSPRGYGNTIYF. The CDR3 bases are TGTGCCAGCAGTCCTAGGGGGTACGGAAACACCATATATTTT.

This chain connects TRBV7-2 to TRBJ2-3, with D tentatively TRBD2 (6 bases). With 2 bases removed from V and 0 bases from J, the gap between germline ends came to 9 bases. The length of the CDR3 is 15 residues. Germline V gene lookup returns CDR1 SGHTA and CDR2 FQGNSA. Here the CDR3 DNA reads TGTGCCAGCAGCTTACGGAGCGGGAGCACAGATACGCAGTATTTT. Translation gives CASSLRSGSTDTQYF. Full variable domain (rest looked up from reference TRBV7-2 and TRBJ2-3): GAGVSQSPSNKVTEKGKDVELRCDPISGHTALYWYRQSLGQGLEFLIYFQGNSAPDKSGLPSDRFSAERTGGSVSTLTIQRTQQEDSAVYLCASSLRSGSTDTQYFGPGTRLTVL.

The genes are TRBV15 and TRBJ1-5, with D unclear. Trimming took off 0 bases at V and 4 bases at J, with 7 bases between the two ends. CDR3 length: 14 amino acids. Germline CDR1 is LNHNV and CDR2 is YYDKDF (reference sequence). CDR3 in amino acids: CATSREQKNQPQHF. CDR3 bases: TGTGCCACCAGCAGAGAACAGAAGAATCAGCCCCAGCATTTT.

Only one count was recorded for this clone. The V gene is TRBV2, the J gene TRBJ2-3, with unresolved D. Germline CDR1 SNHLY, CDR2 FYNNEI. With 9 bases removed from V and 0 bases from J, the gap between germline ends came to 13 bases. The CDR3 length is 14 residues. The CDR3 reads CASAPALSTDTQYF. In DNA, the CDR3 is TGTGCCAGTGCTCCGGCACTAAGCACAGATACGCAGTATTTT.

The V gene is TRBV5-1, the J gene TRBJ1-4; 7 nucleotides agree with TRBD1. Trimming cost V 0 bases and J 3 bases; bases outside gene matches: 5. This CDR3 spans 16 amino acids. CDR1 and CDR2 from the germline V gene are SGHRS and YFSETQ. CDR3 loop: CASSLAVGQANEKLFF. In DNA, the CDR3 is TGCGCCAGCAGCTTGGCCGTCGGACAGGCTAATGAAAAACTGTTTTTT.

The chain joins TRBV28 to TRBJ2-1, with 8 bases fitting TRBD2. CDR1 is MDHEN and CDR2 is SYDVKM in the germline V gene. The CDR3 runs 16 residues. Germline trimming cut 6 bases from V and 2 bases from J; bases unmatched to any gene: 9. The CDR3 is CASRPKEGLAYNEQFF. The CDR3 DNA reads as TGTGCCAGCAGGCCGAAAGAGGGACTAGCCTACAATGAGCAGTTCTTC.

The rearrangement links TRBV3-1 (or the pseudogene TRBV3-2) to TRBJ2-7; TRBD2 matches at 10 bases. The CDR3 runs 17 residues. Trimming took 0 bases from V and 6 from J; bases not matched to a gene: 11. In germline, CDR1 is LGHDT, CDR2 YNNKEL (reference sequence). CDR3 sequence: CASSQDYAGGLALEQYF. CDR3 DNA: TGTGCCAGCAGCCAAGATTACGCGGGGGGACTAGCGCTCGAGCAGTACTTC.

This rearrangement joins TRBV11-2 to TRBJ1-1; 8 bases fit TRBD1. In germline, CDR1 is SGHAT, CDR2 FQNNGV. The CDR3 is 15 residues long. V shed 6 bases and J 1 base; nucleotides not matched to a gene: 7. CDR3 protein: CASRLGDRQNTEAFF. CDR3 bases: TGTGCCAGCAGGTTGGGGGACAGGCAGAACACTGAAGCTTTCTTT. The whole variable domain, filled in from reference TRBV11-2 and TRBJ1-1, reads EAGVAQSPRYKIIEKRQSVAFWCNPISGHATLYWYQQILGQGPKLLIQFQNNGVVDDSQLPKDRFSAERLKGVDSTLKIQPAKLEDSAVYLCASRLGDRQNTEAFFGQGTRLTVV.

The rearrangement joins TRBV2 to TRBJ2-5; D perhaps matches TRBD2 (5 bases). V was cut by 4 bases and J by 2 bases, with 11 bases left in between. The germline V gene has CDR1 SNHLY and CDR2 FYNNEI. CDR3 length: 14 residues. This CDR3 reads CASSVAGTQETQYF. The CDR3 region has the DNA TGTGCCAGCAGTGTTGCGGGCACTCAAGAGACCCAGTACTTC.

This clone was counted a few times. The chain has TRBV7-2 and TRBJ2-7, with TRBD2 identical over 9 bases. This CDR3 is built from 15 residues. Germline V CDR1 and CDR2: SGHTA, FQGNSA. Unmatched junction bases numbered 11, after V lost 5 bases and J lost 6 bases. The CDR3 sequence: CASSPRRVAGAEQYF. As DNA, the CDR3 is TGTGCCAGCAGCCCTCGGCGAGTAGCGGGAGCCGAGCAGTACTTC.

This CDR3 is CASSLGLAGGPGNEQFF. In DNA, the CDR3 is TGTGCCAGCAGTCTAGGACTAGCGGGAGGGCCGGGGAATGAGCAGTTCTTC. The chain couples TRBV28 to TRBJ2-1; 15 bases agree with TRBD2. V lost 5 bases to trimming and J lost 7 bases; unmatched junction nucleotides: 9. The CDR3 is made up of 17 amino acids. In germline, CDR1 is MDHEN, CDR2 SYDVKM.

This chain joins TRBV6-5 and TRBJ2-3; D is possibly TRBD1 (6 bases). The CDR3 is made up of 14 amino acids. Per the germline V gene, CDR1 is MNHEY and CDR2 is SVGAGI. V was clipped by 6 bases and J by 3 bases, with 13 bases between them. CDR3 loop: CASRQQGQTDTQYF. The CDR3 DNA sequence: TGTGCCAGCAGGCAACAGGGTCAAACAGATACGCAGTATTTT.

V gene TRBV30 combines with J gene TRBJ2-3; maybe TRBD2 (5 bases). Per germline, CDR1 GTSNPN and CDR2 SVGIG (reference sequence). This CDR3 region has 14 residues. With 2 bases removed from V and 3 bases from J, the gap between germline ends came to 12 bases. This CDR3 reads CAWSSRVRTDTQYF. As DNA, the CDR3 is TGTGCCTGGAGTTCGAGGGTGAGGACAGATACGCAGTATTTT.

This clone was detected a few times. The chain uses TRBV29-1 and TRBJ2-2; TRBD2 might be the D (5 bases). The CDR3 length is 13 residues. With 6 bases removed from V and 1 base from J, the gap between germline ends came to 9 bases. From germline, CDR1 is SQVTM and CDR2 ANQGSEA. The CDR3 bases are TGCAGCGTGTCCGCGGGGAACACCGGGGAGCTGTTTTTT. It codes for CSVSAGNTGELFF.

This chain joins TRBV7-2 and TRBJ2-7; 8 nucleotides agree with TRBD1. Germline-derived CDR1 and CDR2 are SGHTA and FQGNSA. V dropped 3 bases and J dropped 1; count of bases not matched to a gene: 2. The CDR3 totals 14 residues. The CDR3 loop is CASSLDRVSYEQYF. The CDR3 region has the DNA TGTGCCAGCAGCTTGGACAGGGTGTCCTACGAGCAGTACTTC.

This clone was recorded a few times. The chain links TRBV10-3 to TRBJ2-7; 14 bases match TRBD2. The CDR3 runs 17 residues. V dropped 4 bases and J dropped 4; count of bases not matched to a gene: 9. The germline V gene has CDR1 ENHRY and CDR2 SYGVKD. CDR3 sequence reads: CAISVTSGRVGLYEQYF. In DNA, the CDR3 is TGTGCCATCAGTGTGACTAGCGGGAGGGTTGGACTTTACGAGCAGTACTTC.

This chain connects TRBV3-1 (or the pseudogene TRBV3-2) to TRBJ2-3; 8 bases align to TRBD1. The CDR3 runs to 17 residues. Germline CDR1 reads LGHDT; CDR2 reads YNNKEL (reference sequence). Losses at the gene ends were 4 bases for V and 3 bases for J; bases not matched to a gene: 12. Here the CDR3 DNA reads TGTGCCAGCAGCCCCCCTCAGGGGGCGAGGGTAACAGATACGCAGTATTTT. This encodes CASSPPQGARVTDTQYF.

This chain uses TRBV3-1 (or the pseudogene TRBV3-2) with TRBJ2-1, with D tentatively TRBD1 (5 bases). Germline assignment: CDR1 LGHDT and CDR2 YNNKEL (reference sequence). Trimming took off 0 bases at V and 4 bases at J, with 10 bases between the two ends. The CDR3 is 15 amino acids. The CDR3 protein is CASSQDAGLYNEQFF. The DNA for the CDR3 is TGTGCCAGCAGCCAAGATGCAGGGTTATACAATGAGCAGTTCTTC.